Included here is one TCR beta chain sequence, with context. Its matching antigen is unknown. The sample belongs to a study of cytomegalovirus exposure and HLA in healthy donors. The V gene lost 5 bases and the J gene lost 4 bases, with 18 bases spanning the gap. This CDR3 is built from 15 residues. Germline loops: CDR1 SEHNR, CDR2 FQNEAQ (reference sequence). Clones were read by immunoSEQ multiplex PCR, and TCRdb kept only the in-frame ones, dropping some. The sample lists roughly 60,000 clones, 90% to 97% occurring once. Findings of the study overall: The study designated about 180 TCR beta chains cytomegalovirus-associated.

The chain employs TRBV7-9 and TRBJ2-7; maybe TRBD2 (5 bases). The specimen was PBMCs. This TCR came from a woman under 30 in good health and CMV-seronegative. For the CDR3, the DNA is TGTGCCAGCAGCCCGACGGGGTGGGAGTTGTACGAGCAGTACTTC. Protein sequence: CASSPTGWELYEQYF.